The 30 T cell receptor beta chains below were found in one sample sequenced in a study of cytomegalovirus exposure and HLA in healthy donors. Using immunoSEQ multiplex PCR, the repertoire was profiled, and TCRdb retains in-frame clones only, with some absent. The sample holds roughly 310,000 clones, around 90% seen once. Sequencing was performed on PBMCs. The receptor source for this set is a man younger than 45 in good health and CMV-seronegative.

This clone showed up just once. V gene TRBV18 combines with J gene TRBJ2-3; 7 bases are a match to TRBD2. The CDR3 spans 15 residues. Germline CDR1 reads KGHSH; CDR2 reads LQKENI. V gave up 6 bases and J gave up 0 bases; unmatched junction bases: 6. CDR3 nucleotides: TGTGCCAGCTCCAGGAGCGGGGCTAGCACAGATACGCAGTATTTT. Translating gives CASSRSGASTDTQYF.

The V call is TRBV25-1, the J call TRBJ1-1; TRBD1 agrees at 7 bases. The CDR3 extends over 16 amino acids. After removal of 2 bases from V and 4 bases from J, the junction contained 10 bases not matched to a gene. The germline V gene has CDR1 MGHDK and CDR2 SYGVNS. For the CDR3, the DNA is TGTGCCAGCAGTGAACCCCTCGGGGCAGGGGGCACTGAAGCTTTCTTT. Translating it yields CASSEPLGAGGTEAFF.

Here the CDR3 reads CASSRLQGQSTEAFF. Written as DNA, the CDR3 is TGCGCCAGCAGCCGGCTACAGGGACAGTCTACTGAAGCTTTCTTT. The J gene is TRBJ1-1, the V gene TRBV5-1, with TRBD1 matching over 7 bases. Germline CDR1 is SGHRS and CDR2 is YFSETQ. V shed 4 bases, J shed 5 bases, and the junction held 11 bases outside the gene matches. The CDR3 is 15 amino acids.

The V gene is TRBV30, the J gene TRBJ1-1; D is perhaps TRBD1 (5 bases). Trimming took off 3 bases at V and 1 base at J, with 9 bases between the two ends. The CDR3 has 13 residues. Germline lookup yields CDR1 GTSNPN and CDR2 SVGIG (reference sequence). CDR3 DNA sequence: TGTGCCTGGAGGAAGACAGCGAACACTGAAGCTTTCTTT. Residues: CAWRKTANTEAFF.

This chain connects TRBV27 to TRBJ2-3, with D possibly being TRBD2 (5 bases). Germline CDR1 MNHEY, CDR2 SMNVEV (reference sequence). The CDR3 has 15 amino acids. The V gene lost 2 bases and the J gene lost 4 bases, with 13 bases spanning the gap. CDR3 DNA: TGTGCCAGCAGTTTAGGGCTAGCTCCCCCAGATACGCAGTATTTT. It codes for CASSLGLAPPDTQYF.

This clone was recorded once. This chain joins TRBV4-1 and TRBJ2-7; possibly TRBD1 for D (5 bases). V lost 1 base, J lost 2 bases, and 15 bases lay in between. The CDR3 extends over 16 amino acids. Germline V gene sequence: CDR1 MGHRA, CDR2 YSYEKL. CDR3 region: CASSQAPGRVAYEQYF. CDR3 in DNA: TGCGCCAGCAGCCAAGCCCCCGGCAGGGTGGCCTACGAGCAGTACTTC.

The chain has TRBV2 and TRBJ1-5; 11 nucleotides agree with TRBD1. From germline, CDR1 is SNHLY and CDR2 FYNNEI. J lost 5 bases, V lost 8 bases, and 8 bases had no gene match. This CDR3 comprises 15 residues. The CDR3 sequence: CASERDRGGYQPQHF. The CDR3, as DNA: TGTGCCAGCGAGCGGGACAGGGGGGGCTATCAGCCCCAGCATTTT. The variable domain in full, with the rest retrieved from reference TRBV2 and TRBJ1-5, is EPEVTQTPSHQVTQMGQEVILRCVPISNHLYFYWYRQILGQKVEFLVSFYNNEISEKSEIFDDQFSVERPDGSNFTLKIRSTKLEDSAMYFCASERDRGGYQPQHFGDGTRLSIL.

The V and J genes are TRBV30 and TRBJ2-1; the D is unclear. The CDR3 spans 12 residues. The germline gives CDR1 GTSNPN, CDR2 SVGIG (reference sequence). V lost 0 bases and J lost 9, with 9 bases in between. CDR3 DNA sequence: TGTGCCTGGAGTGTCTCGGTGGTTGAGCAGTTCTTC. Residues: CAWSVSVVEQFF.

This chain joins TRBV7-8 and TRBJ1-4; 9 bases align to TRBD1. There are 17 residues in the CDR3. The trim removed 2 bases at V and 0 bases at J, leaving 4 bases unmatched. Looked up from germline, CDR1 is SGHVS and CDR2 is FQNEAQ. The CDR3 sequence: CASSLRTGATTNEKLFF. The CDR3 nucleotides read TGTGCCAGCAGCTTAAGGACAGGGGCAACAACTAATGAAAAACTGTTTTTT. Drawing the rest from reference TRBV7-8 and TRBJ1-4, the complete variable domain is GAGVSQSPRYKVAKRGQDVALRCDPISGHVSLFWYQQALGQGPEFLTYFQNEAQLDKSGLPSDRFFAERPEGSVSTLKIQRTQQEDSAVYLCASSLRTGATTNEKLFFGSGTQLSVL.

The chain carries TRBV7-9 and TRBJ2-1; D remains ambiguous. Trimming removed 5 bases at V and 5 bases at J, with 13 bases between. Germline loops: CDR1 SEHNR, CDR2 FQNEAQ (reference sequence). The CDR3 contains 14 residues. DNA of the CDR3: TGTGCCAGCAGCCCAGAAGGAGCCAACAATGAGCAGTTCTTC. This codes for CASSPEGANNEQFF.

The CDR3 region has the DNA TGTGCCAGCAGCTTAGGTGGACAGGGGTGGTTCACTAATGAAAAACTGTTTTTT. Its protein is CASSLGGQGWFTNEKLFF. The chain joins TRBV7-6 to TRBJ1-4; 9 nucleotides agree with TRBD1. CDR3 length: 18 amino acids. Germline V gene sequence: CDR1 SGHVS, CDR2 FNYEAQ. V dropped 1 base and J dropped 2; count of bases not matched to a gene: 8.

V and J are TRBV5-4 and TRBJ1-3; 7 bases map to TRBD1. V trimming: 1 base; J trimming: 0 bases; junction bases outside the gene matches: 7. The CDR3 is 17 residues long. From germline, CDR1 is SGHNT and CDR2 YYREEE (reference sequence). For the CDR3, the DNA is TGTGCCAGCAGCTTGTCCCCGGACAGGATCTCTGGAAACACCATATATTTT. Encoded protein: CASSLSPDRISGNTIYF.

This clone has only one observation. At one end, the junction sequence differs from germline, possibly due to a read error. The gene calls are TRBV5-6 and TRBJ1-5; 7 bases are a match to TRBD1. The CDR3 totals 14 residues. Germline V gene data show CDR1 as SGHDT and CDR2 as YYEEEE. For the CDR3, the DNA is TGTGCCAGCAGCGTCGGGACAGTGGGTCAGCCCCGGCATTTT. It codes for CASSVGTVGQPRHF.

The V gene is TRBV2, the J gene TRBJ2-3; 8 bases map to TRBD2. J lost 1 base, V lost 7 bases, and 10 bases had no gene match. Germline V gene lookup returns CDR1 SNHLY and CDR2 FYNNEI. This CDR3 is built from 16 residues. The CDR3 sequence is CASTKASGPGTDTQYF. CDR3 bases: TGTGCCAGCACCAAGGCTAGCGGGCCAGGCACAGATACGCAGTATTTT.

The chain uses TRBV14 and TRBJ1-1; 12 bases line up with TRBD1. J lost 2 bases, V lost 6 bases, and 7 bases had no gene match. CDR1 and CDR2 from the germline V gene are SGHDN and FVKESK. The CDR3 length is 16 residues. The CDR3 DNA reads TGTGCCAGCAGTCGGGACAGGGGGCTTATCAACACTGAAGCTTTCTTT. It codes for CASSRDRGLINTEAFF.

The chain recombines TRBV4-3 with TRBJ2-7; perhaps TRBD1 as D (6 bases). The CDR3 sequence is 14 residues long. V was shortened by 5 bases and J by 3 bases, with 14 bases between the two germline ends. CDR1 is LGHNA, CDR2 YSLEER, per germline. CDR3 nucleotide sequence: TGCGCCAGCAGCAGTGCACAGGGACGCTACGAGCAGTACTTC. Protein product: CASSSAQGRYEQYF.

This clone showed up just a few times. J is TRBJ1-1 and V is TRBV6-1, with D hard to call. Germline V gene sequence: CDR1 MNHNS, CDR2 SASEGT. This CDR3 contains 13 residues. V dropped 3 bases and J dropped 3 bases, with 8 bases sitting between them. The CDR3 loop is CASSDEVYTEAFF. The CDR3 DNA sequence: TGTGCCAGCAGTGACGAGGTATACACTGAAGCTTTCTTT.

The chain carries TRBV6-5 and TRBJ2-7, with D unresolved. Germline values: CDR1 MNHEY, CDR2 SVGAGI. This CDR3 region has 14 residues. Trimming removed 2 bases from V and 0 bases from J, with 8 bases in between. The CDR3: CASSYDISSYEQYF. The CDR3 DNA reads TGTGCCAGCAGTTACGACATCAGCTCCTACGAGCAGTACTTC.

J is TRBJ1-2 and V is TRBV19; D unclear. The V gene's germline CDR1 is LNHDA and CDR2 SQIVND (reference sequence). Between the trimmed V and J ends, which lost 0 bases and 10 bases, there was a span of 18 bases. This CDR3 region has 15 residues. The CDR3 DNA reads TGTGCCAGTAGTATAGATAAAAAGCGAGGACTCGTCTACACCTTC. Translation: CASSIDKKRGLVYTF.

The CDR3, as DNA: TGTGCCAGCAGCCTCTGGACAGACAACTATGGCTACACCTTC. Protein sequence: CASSLWTDNYGYTF. The V gene is TRBV11-2, the J gene TRBJ1-2, with D perhaps TRBD1 (6 bases). Germline CDR1 reads SGHAT; CDR2 reads FQNNGV. Trimming took off 5 bases at V and 2 bases at J, with 12 bases between the two ends. The CDR3 totals 14 residues.

V gene TRBV19 combines with J gene TRBJ2-4; 9 bases are shared with TRBD2. J lost 4 bases, V lost 7 bases, and 5 bases had no gene match. CDR3 length: 14 amino acids. CDR1 and CDR2 (germline): LNHDA, SQIVND (reference sequence). CDR3 bases: TGTGCCAGTAACAGCGGGGGGCGAAAAAACATTCAGTACTTC. This translates into CASNSGGRKNIQYF.

This sequence joins TRBV7-2 and TRBJ1-6; D is unresolved. V gave up 5 bases and J gave up 4 bases, with 9 bases separating them. The CDR3 extends over 14 amino acids. Germline V CDR1 and CDR2: SGHTA, FQGNSA. The CDR3 is CASSRLYYNSPLHF. The DNA for the CDR3 is TGTGCCAGCAGCCGTTTGTATTATAATTCACCCCTCCACTTT.

V gene TRBV5-1 combines with J gene TRBJ2-2; tentative D call: TRBD1 (6 bases). Trimming stripped 0 bases from V and 5 bases from J, with 14 bases between. The CDR3 runs 16 residues. Germline CDR1 SGHRS, CDR2 YFSETQ. The CDR3 sequence: CASSLEARGSTGELFF. DNA of the CDR3: TGCGCCAGCAGCTTGGAGGCCAGGGGTTCAACCGGGGAGCTGTTTTTT.

V and J are TRBV29-1 and TRBJ2-2, with 7 nucleotides matching TRBD2. CDR3 size: 14 residues. J was trimmed by 4 bases and V by 7 bases; bases with no gene match: 9. Germline V gene data show CDR1 as SQVTM and CDR2 as ANQGSEA. CDR3 DNA: TGCAGCGCTACGGACCCGGGAGGCACCGGGGAGCTGTTTTTT. It encodes CSATDPGGTGELFF.

This chain uses TRBV9 with TRBJ2-6; D is undetermined. With 5 bases removed from V and 4 bases from J, the gap between germline ends came to 7 bases. There are 13 residues in the CDR3. Germline V gene data show CDR1 as SGDLS and CDR2 as YYNGEE. The CDR3 reads CASRGDGANVLTF. DNA of the CDR3: TGTGCCAGCAGGGGCGACGGGGCCAACGTCCTGACTTTC.

This clone showed up just once. This sequence joins TRBV6-6 and TRBJ1-1; no firm D call. This CDR3 comprises 15 residues. Germline values: CDR1 MNHNY, CDR2 SVGAGI (reference sequence). The ends were cut back, 0 bases at V and 0 bases at J, with 8 bases in the middle. CDR3: CASSYSEHLNTEAFF. The CDR3 DNA is TGTGCCAGCAGTTACTCGGAGCACTTGAACACTGAAGCTTTCTTT.

This clone has just a few counts. The CDR3 sequence: CASSARGATDEQFF. The CDR3 nucleotides read TGTGCCAGCAGTGCGCGAGGCGCCACCGATGAGCAGTTCTTC. The gene calls are TRBV6-4 and TRBJ2-1; D unresolved. V dropped 4 bases and J dropped 8 bases, with 15 bases sitting between them. The V gene's germline CDR1 is MRHNA and CDR2 SNTAGT. The CDR3 consists of 14 residues.

The rearrangement joins TRBV19 to TRBJ2-2; 7 nucleotides line up with TRBD1. This CDR3 spans 14 amino acids. Germline V gene lookup returns CDR1 LNHDA and CDR2 SQIVND (reference sequence). J lost 5 bases, V lost 9 bases, and 9 bases had no gene match. CDR3 sequence reads: CASRDRVYTGELFF. The CDR3 DNA reads TGTGCCAGCCGAGACAGGGTATATACCGGGGAGCTGTTTTTT.

The V call is TRBV5-5, the J call TRBJ1-3; D unclear. Trimming pared 4 bases from V and 0 bases from J, leaving 14 bases between. This CDR3 has 16 amino acids. The germline V gene has CDR1 SGHKS and CDR2 YYEKEE (reference sequence). The CDR3: CASSPTTGSSGNTIYF. In nucleotides, the CDR3 is TGTGCCAGCAGCCCAACGACGGGGAGCTCTGGAAACACCATATATTTT.

This chain links TRBV18 with TRBJ1-2, with D perhaps TRBD1 (5 bases). This CDR3 has 15 residues. V dropped 4 bases and J dropped 5 bases, with 17 bases sitting between them. Germline-derived CDR1 and CDR2 are KGHSH and LQKENI. CDR3 loop: CASSLRQPDMYGYTF. CDR3 DNA: TGTGCCAGCTCACTACGACAGCCGGATATGTATGGCTACACCTTC.